What follows is one TCR beta chain and its context. In the same sample, other DNA sequences code for this CDR3. CDR1 and CDR2 from the germline V gene are LNHNV and YYDKDF (reference sequence). CDR3 length: 13 residues. Between the trimmed V and J ends, which lost 0 bases and 3 bases, there was a span of 6 bases. Assay used: immunoSEQ multiplex PCR; TCRdb lists only in-frame clones, some missing. The table has roughly 450,000 clones, 90% seen once. These data belong to a study of blood T cell repertoires in COVID-19. Background on the study: Samples came from the United States, Italy and Spain, spanning acute and convalescent COVID-19.

Residents of over 20 US areas, aged roughly 18 to 89 years, made up the participants. Cohort placement rested on clinical history that participants reported themselves. Recovered status applied to Cohort 3 donors who had two consecutive negative PCRs. It also applied to those with clearance or with symptom resolution. The chain employs TRBV15 and TRBJ2-7, with D possibly TRBD2 on 5 matching bases. The receptor's source is a man aged 18 to 35 who had recovered from COVID-19. Source material: PBMCs or T cells enriched from blood (not recorded which). CDR3 coding DNA: TGTGCCACCAGCAGAGACCGGGGCTACGAGCAGTACTTC. Its protein product is CATSRDRGYEQYF. Full variable domain (rest looked up from reference TRBV15 and TRBJ2-7): DAMVIQNPRYQVTQFGKPVTLSCSQTLNHNVMYWYQQKSSQAPKLLFHYYDKDFNNEADTPDNFQSRRPNTSFCFLDIRSPGLGDTAMYLCATSRDRGYEQYFGPGTRLTVT.